This T cell receptor (beta chain) was observed in a study of low-dose radiotherapy and immunotherapy resistance in tumors. Trimming cost V 3 bases and J 2 bases, with 0 bases left between them. CDR3 length equals 11 residues. The germline V gene has CDR1 SGHDT and CDR2 YYEEEE. First-strand cDNA relied on TRAV- and TRBV-specific primers spanning alpha and beta chains. TCR amplification involved about 21 PCR cycles with a constant-region primer and V-primer adapter. One entry per CDR3 protein results from TCRdb running MiXCR on the reads. The data show over 9,000 distinct CDR3 sequences, 35% to 50% seen once.

The TCR comes from a human donor with advanced metastatic prostate, ovarian, gallbladder or colorectal cancer (not recorded which). This table probably holds off-target reads from a library built for another chain. The chain links TRBV5-6 to TRBJ1-3; D unclear. This CDR3 reads CASSSGNTIYF. The CDR3 bases are TGTGCCAGCAGCTCTGGAAACACCATATATTTT.